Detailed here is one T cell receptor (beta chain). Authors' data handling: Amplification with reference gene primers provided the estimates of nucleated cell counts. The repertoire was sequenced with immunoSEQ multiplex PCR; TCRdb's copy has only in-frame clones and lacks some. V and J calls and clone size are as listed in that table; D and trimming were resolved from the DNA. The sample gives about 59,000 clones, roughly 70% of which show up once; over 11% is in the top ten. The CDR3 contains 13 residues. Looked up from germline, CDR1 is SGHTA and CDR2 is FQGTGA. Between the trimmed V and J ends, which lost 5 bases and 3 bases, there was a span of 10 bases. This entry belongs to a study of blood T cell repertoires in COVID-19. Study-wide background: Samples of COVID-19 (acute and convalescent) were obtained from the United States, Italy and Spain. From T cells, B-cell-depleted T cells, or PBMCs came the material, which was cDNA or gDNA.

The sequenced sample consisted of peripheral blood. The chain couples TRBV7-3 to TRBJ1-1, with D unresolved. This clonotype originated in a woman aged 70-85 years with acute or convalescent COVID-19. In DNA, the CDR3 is TGTGCCAGCAGCCCACAGAGGGACACTGAAGCTTTCTTT. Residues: CASSPQRDTEAFF.